Sequencing of this T cell receptor (beta chain) was carried out in a study of a mutant IDH1 vaccine in newly diagnosed glioma. About the research overall: The sex distribution of treated patients was 62.5% male and roughly 40% female, with a mean age of roughly 40 years. Before enrollment, patients got radiotherapy alone, temozolomide alone, or mostly the combination.

Indicated time point: baseline, week 1 (first vaccination visit). Treatment: pre-vaccination baseline after standard-of-care therapy. In every donor, the tumor was a new WHO grade 3 or 4 IDH1-mutant, ATRX-lost astrocytoma. Germline-derived CDR1 and CDR2 are SNHLY and FYNNEI. Trimming cost V 1 base and J 6 bases, with 19 bases left between them. The CDR3 has 17 amino acids. Libraries were prepared by immunoSEQ multiplex PCR; TCRdb keeps only in-frame clonotypes and omits some of them. The table includes 95,000 to 100,000 clones, 80% to 90% detected once. This clonotype was obtained from a woman aged 45-59 years with glioma. V usage is TRBV2 and J usage is TRBJ1-5; D is unresolved. The specimen comprised PBMCs, sampled from a glioma patient treated with radiotherapy, temozolomide or both. This chain's CDR3 is CASSEVSGRQSSQPQHF. CDR3 nucleotides: TGTGCCAGCAGTGAAGTATCCGGGCGGCAGAGTTCTCAGCCCCAGCATTTT.